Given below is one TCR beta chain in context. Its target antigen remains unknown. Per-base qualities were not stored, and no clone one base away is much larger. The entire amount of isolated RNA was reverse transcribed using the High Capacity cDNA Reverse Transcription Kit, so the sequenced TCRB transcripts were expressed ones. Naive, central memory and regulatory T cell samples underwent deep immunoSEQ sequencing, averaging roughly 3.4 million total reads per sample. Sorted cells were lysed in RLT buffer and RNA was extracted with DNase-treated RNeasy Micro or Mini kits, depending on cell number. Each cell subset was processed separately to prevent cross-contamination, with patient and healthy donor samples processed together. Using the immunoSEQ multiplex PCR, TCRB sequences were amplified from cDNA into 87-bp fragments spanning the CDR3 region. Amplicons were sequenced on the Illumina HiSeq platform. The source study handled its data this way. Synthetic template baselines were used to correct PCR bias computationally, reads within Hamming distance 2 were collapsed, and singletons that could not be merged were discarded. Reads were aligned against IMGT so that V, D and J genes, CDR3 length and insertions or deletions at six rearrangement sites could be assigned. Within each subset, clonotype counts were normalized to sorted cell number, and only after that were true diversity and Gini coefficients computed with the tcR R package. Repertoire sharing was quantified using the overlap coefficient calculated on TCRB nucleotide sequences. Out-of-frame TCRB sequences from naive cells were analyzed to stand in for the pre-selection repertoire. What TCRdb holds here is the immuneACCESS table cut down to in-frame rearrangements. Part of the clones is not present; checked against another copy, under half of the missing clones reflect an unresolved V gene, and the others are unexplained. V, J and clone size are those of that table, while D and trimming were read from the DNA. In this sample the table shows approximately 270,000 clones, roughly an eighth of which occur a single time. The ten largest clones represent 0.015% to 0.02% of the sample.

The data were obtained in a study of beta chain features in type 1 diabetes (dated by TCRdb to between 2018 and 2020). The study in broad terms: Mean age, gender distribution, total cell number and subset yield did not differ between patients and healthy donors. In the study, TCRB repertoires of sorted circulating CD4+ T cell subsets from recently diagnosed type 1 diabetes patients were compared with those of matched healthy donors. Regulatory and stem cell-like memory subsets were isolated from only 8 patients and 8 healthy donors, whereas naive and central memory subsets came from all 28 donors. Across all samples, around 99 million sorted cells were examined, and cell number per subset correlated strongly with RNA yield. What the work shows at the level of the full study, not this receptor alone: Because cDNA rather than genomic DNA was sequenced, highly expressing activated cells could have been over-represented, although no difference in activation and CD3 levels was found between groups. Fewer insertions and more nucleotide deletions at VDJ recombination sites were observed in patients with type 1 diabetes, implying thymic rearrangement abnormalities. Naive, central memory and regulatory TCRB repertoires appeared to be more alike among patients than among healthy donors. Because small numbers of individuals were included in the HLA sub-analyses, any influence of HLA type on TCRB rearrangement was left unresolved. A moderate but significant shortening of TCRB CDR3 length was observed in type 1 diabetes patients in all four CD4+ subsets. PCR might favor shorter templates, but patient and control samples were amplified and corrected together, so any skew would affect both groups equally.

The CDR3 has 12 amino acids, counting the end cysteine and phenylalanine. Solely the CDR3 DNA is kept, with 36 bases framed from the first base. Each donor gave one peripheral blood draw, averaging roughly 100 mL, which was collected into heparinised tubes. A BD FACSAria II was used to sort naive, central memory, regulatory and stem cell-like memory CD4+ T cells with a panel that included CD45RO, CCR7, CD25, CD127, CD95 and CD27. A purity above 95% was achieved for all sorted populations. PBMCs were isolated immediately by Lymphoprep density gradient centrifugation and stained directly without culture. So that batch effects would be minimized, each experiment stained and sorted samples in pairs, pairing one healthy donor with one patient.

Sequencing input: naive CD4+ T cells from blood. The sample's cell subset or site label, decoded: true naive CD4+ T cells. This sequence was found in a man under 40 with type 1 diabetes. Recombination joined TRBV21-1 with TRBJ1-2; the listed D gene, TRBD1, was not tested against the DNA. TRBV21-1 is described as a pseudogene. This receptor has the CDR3 CASKYSHYGYTF. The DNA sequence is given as TGTGCCAGCAAGTACAGCCATTATGGCTACACCTTC.